This T cell receptor beta chain appears in the sequencing data of a study of blood T cell repertoires in COVID-19. Germline CDR1 MDHEN, CDR2 SYDVKM. This CDR3 spans 15 amino acids. V gave up 6 bases and J gave up 0 bases; unmatched junction bases: 3. In the authors' methods: Amplifying reference gene primers gave estimates of nucleated cell counts. TCRdb keeps only in-frame clones here, not all; method: immunoSEQ multiplex PCR. Clone size and the V and J calls come from that table; the DNA yielded D and trimming. The sample lists 350,000 to 400,000 clones, 87% occurring once. This clonotype originated in a middle-aged man in a cohort exposed to, infected with or recovered from COVID-19 (not recorded which). Sequencing input: PBMCs or T cells enriched from blood (not recorded which). V usage is TRBV28 and J usage is TRBJ2-1; 9 bases agree with TRBD2. CDR3 loop: CASSYSGSSYNEQFF. CDR3 sequence (DNA): TGTGCCAGCAGCTATAGCGGGAGCTCCTACAATGAGCAGTTCTTC.